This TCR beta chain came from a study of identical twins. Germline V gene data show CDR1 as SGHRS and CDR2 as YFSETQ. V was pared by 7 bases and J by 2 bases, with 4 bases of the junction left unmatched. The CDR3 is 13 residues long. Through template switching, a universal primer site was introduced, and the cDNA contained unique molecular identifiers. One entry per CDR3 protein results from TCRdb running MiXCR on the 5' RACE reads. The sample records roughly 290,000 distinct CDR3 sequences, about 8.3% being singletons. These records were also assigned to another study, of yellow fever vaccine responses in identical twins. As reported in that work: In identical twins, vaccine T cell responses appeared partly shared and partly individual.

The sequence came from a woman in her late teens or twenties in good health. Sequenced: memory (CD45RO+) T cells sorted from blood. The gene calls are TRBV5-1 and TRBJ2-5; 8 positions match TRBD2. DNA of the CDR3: TGCGCCAGCCAAGGCGGGGGGCAAGAGACCCAGTACTTC. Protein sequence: CASQGGGQETQYF.